The 18 T cell receptor beta chains below were found in one sample sequenced in a study of T cell repertoires in cytomegalovirus infection. One entry per CDR3 protein, called by TCRdb with MiXCR from the reads. This repertoire shows a few hundred thousand distinct CDR3 sequences, about 13% found once; its top ten account for 8.5% to 10%. The sample comprised PBMCs. The receptors were gathered from a human donor in good health (CMV status not recorded). Some clones in this sample may be carry-over from other donors' samples.

This clonotype came up many times. This chain links TRBV7-3 with TRBJ2-1; TRBD2 matches 8 bases. V shed 6 bases, J shed 12 bases, and the junction held 7 bases outside the gene matches. The CDR3 extends over 12 amino acids. CDR1 is SGHTA, CDR2 FQGTGA, per germline. The CDR3 nucleotides are TGTGCCAGCAGTGCGGGAGGCAGCGTGCAGTTCTTC. This gives the protein CASSAGGSVQFF.

This clonotype has more than one count but fewer than ten. V usage is TRBV6-6 and J usage is TRBJ1-4; 7 nucleotides agree with TRBD1. The germline V gene has CDR1 MNHNY and CDR2 SVGAGI (reference sequence). This CDR3 has 15 residues. Trimming took 9 bases from V and 5 from J; bases not matched to a gene: 12. This CDR3 reads CASIKPGQTNEKLFF. CDR3 in DNA: TGTGCCAGTATTAAACCGGGACAGACGAATGAAAAACTGTTTTTT.

This clonotype occurred many times. The V call is TRBV7-2, the J call TRBJ2-3, with D uncertain. Per the germline V gene, CDR1 is SGHTA and CDR2 is FQGNSA. The V end lost 4 bases, the J end lost 6 bases, and 11 bases lay between the germline ends. This CDR3 is built from 13 residues. The CDR3 DNA reads as TGTGCCAGCAGCTCGAGACTTGGCGATACGCAGTATTTT. Protein sequence: CASSSRLGDTQYF.

The rearrangement links TRBV6-4 to TRBJ1-1; 9 bases fit TRBD1. V was clipped by 6 bases and J by 3 bases; unmatched bases: 2. CDR1 is MRHNA, CDR2 SNTAGT, per germline. The CDR3 is 13 residues long. The CDR3 region is CASRQGAHTEAFF. DNA of the CDR3: TGTGCCAGCAGACAGGGGGCTCACACTGAAGCTTTCTTT.

V usage is TRBV29-1 and J usage is TRBJ2-3; perhaps TRBD2 as D (7 bases). The CDR3 has 14 amino acids. CDR1 and CDR2 from the germline V gene are SQVTM and ANQGSEA. Between the trimmed V and J ends, which lost 7 bases and 2 bases, there was a span of 16 bases. CDR3 DNA: TGCAGCGGTACTGCGGGGGCCCCCACAGATACGCAGTATTTT. Its translation is CSGTAGAPTDTQYF.

This clonotype showed up many times. In DNA, the CDR3 is TGTGCCAGCAGCTTTTTAGCGGGGGGCCCATATTCCTACGAGCAGTACTTC. Translating it yields CASSFLAGGPYSYEQYF. The gene calls are TRBV7-9 and TRBJ2-7; 10 bases match TRBD2. Germline trimming cut 3 bases from V and 1 base from J; bases unmatched to any gene: 9. This CDR3 is built from 17 residues. Germline values: CDR1 SEHNR, CDR2 FQNEAQ (reference sequence).

This clonotype has just a few counts. This sequence joins TRBV23-1 and TRBJ1-6; TRBD1 might be the D (6 bases). TRBV23-1 is treated as an ORF (open reading frame) with a function not yet certain. The CDR3 contains 15 residues. Trimming shortened V by 3 bases and J by 5 bases, and 11 bases separated the two germline ends. This chain's CDR3 is CASSQGHNDNSPLHF. The CDR3 DNA reads TGCGCCAGCAGTCAGGGACATAACGATAATTCACCCCTCCACTTT.

This clonotype was picked up a small number of times. J is TRBJ2-7 and V is TRBV2; the match to TRBD2 covers 9 bases. The germline gives CDR1 SNHLY, CDR2 FYNNEI. Germline trimming cut 3 bases from V and 0 bases from J; bases unmatched to any gene: 6. The CDR3 spans 16 residues. The CDR3 DNA follows: TGTGCCAGCAGTGAGCGGAGCGGGAGGAACTCCTACGAGCAGTACTTC. Translation: CASSERSGRNSYEQYF. Looking up the rest from reference TRBV2 and TRBJ2-7 gives the full variable domain: EPEVTQTPSHQVTQMGQEVILRCVPISNHLYFYWYRQILGQKVEFLVSFYNNEISEKSEIFDDQFSVERPDGSNFTLKIRSTKLEDSAMYFCASSERSGRNSYEQYFGPGTRLTVT.

The V call is TRBV10-3, the J call TRBJ2-5; perhaps D is TRBD1 or TRBD2 (5 bases each). The CDR3 contains 13 residues. Per the germline V gene, CDR1 is ENHRY and CDR2 is SYGVKD. The ends were cut back, 4 bases at V and 5 bases at J, with 11 bases in the middle. DNA for the CDR3: TGTGCCATCAGTGGCGGCAGGGACGAGACCCAGTACTTC. Its translation: CAISGGRDETQYF.

This clonotype was detected many times. The chain joins TRBV7-8 to TRBJ2-3; 7 bases are shared with TRBD2. Germline loops: CDR1 SGHVS, CDR2 FQNEAQ. The CDR3 has 14 residues. With V trimmed by 0 bases and J by 5 bases, 2 bases remained unmatched. CDR3 loop: CASSLAGGGDTQYF. The CDR3 DNA follows: TGTGCCAGCAGCTTAGCGGGGGGGGGAGATACGCAGTATTTT.

The CDR3: CASSLGQGLSSGNTIYF. The CDR3 bases are TGTGCCAGCAGTTTAGGACAGGGGCTGAGCTCTGGAAACACCATATATTTT. The chain recombines TRBV12-3 or TRBV12-4 with TRBJ1-3, with TRBD1 matching over 8 bases. The J segment lost 0 bases and the V segment lost 1 base, leaving 5 bases of the junction unmatched. The CDR3 runs to 17 residues.

The chain combines TRBV20-1 with TRBJ2-5; no reliable D call. CDR3 length equals 12 residues. Trimming cost V 4 bases and J 2 bases, with 8 bases left between them. CDR1 and CDR2 (germline): DFQATT, SNEGSKA (reference sequence). The CDR3 nucleotides read TGCAGTGCTACCGACACTCAAGAGACCCAGTACTTC. Its protein is CSATDTQETQYF.

This clonotype was counted a few times. This chain connects TRBV4-1 to TRBJ2-3; 7 bases are shared with TRBD2. The length of the CDR3 is 16 residues. V shed 2 bases and J 0 bases; nucleotides not matched to a gene: 5. CDR1 is MGHRA and CDR2 is YSYEKL in the germline V gene. The CDR3, as DNA: TGCGCCAGCAGCCAATTACTAGCGTCTAGCACAGATACGCAGTATTTT. This gives the protein CASSQLLASSTDTQYF.

The V call is TRBV19, the J call TRBJ2-7, with TRBD2 matching 9 bases. Germline CDR1 is LNHDA and CDR2 is SQIVND (reference sequence). This CDR3 has 15 residues. V was clipped by 4 bases and J by 1 base; unmatched bases: 5. The DNA of the CDR3 is TGTGCCAGTAGTACCGCGGGACTAGCATCCTACGAGCAGTACTTC. It specifies CASSTAGLASYEQYF.

This clonotype has just a few counts. V usage is TRBV12-3 or TRBV12-4 and J usage is TRBJ2-5; D tentatively reads TRBD1 or TRBD2 (5 bases each). CDR3 length equals 16 residues. Trimming removed 4 bases from V and 4 bases from J, with 19 bases in between. The CDR3 DNA sequence: TGTGCCAGCAGTTCATACCGGGACCTACGGGGAGAGACCCAGTACTTC. Amino acids: CASSSYRDLRGETQYF.

The genes are TRBV29-1 and TRBJ2-7; 8 bases are a match to TRBD1. V dropped 6 bases and J dropped 2; count of bases not matched to a gene: 6. The CDR3 runs 13 residues. Germline V gene sequence: CDR1 SQVTM, CDR2 ANQGSEA. The CDR3 region is CSVAETGAYEQYF. CDR3 DNA: TGCAGCGTCGCTGAGACAGGGGCCTACGAGCAGTACTTC.

This clonotype occurred many times. The chain carries TRBV20-1 and TRBJ1-2, with TRBD1 matching over 7 bases. The germline gives CDR1 DFQATT, CDR2 SNEGSKA (reference sequence). V trimming: 1 base; J trimming: 0 bases; junction bases outside the gene matches: 11. The CDR3 extends over 17 amino acids. CDR3 sequence: CSARAPAGGQTNYGYTF. For the CDR3, the DNA is TGCAGTGCTAGAGCCCCAGCAGGGGGACAGACTAACTATGGCTACACCTTC.

This clonotype was detected ten times or more. The chain carries TRBV19 and TRBJ2-1, with D unclear. The V and J ends lost 1 base and 1 base respectively, with 11 bases between them. The CDR3 has 16 residues. The germline V gene encodes CDR1 LNHDA and CDR2 SQIVND (reference sequence). The CDR3, as DNA: TGTGCCAGTAGTATAGTAAGGGTTTTGTCCTACAATGAGCAGTTCTTC. This sequence encodes CASSIVRVLSYNEQFF.